Sequencing of this T cell receptor (beta chain) was carried out in a study of PD-L1 blockade in urothelial cancer. About the research overall: Blood was analyzed 3 weeks (second dose) and 6 weeks after treatment start.

Libraries were prepared by immunoSEQ multiplex PCR; TCRdb keeps only in-frame clonotypes and omits some of them. The sample includes more than 55,000 clones, approximately 80% seen only once; the top ten take around 6%. Study-wide findings and caveats: Below-median pretreatment blood TCR clonality predicted better survival.

Noted time point: pretreatment peripheral blood. This clone was counted a single time. Its antigen remains unidentified. The TCR was taken from a man in his 70s with urothelial cancer. The starting material was PBMCs, obtained around atezolizumab (anti-PD-L1) treatment.

The CDR3 region is CAWSVNPTSGRWVTGELFF. The CDR3 nucleotides are TGTGCCTGGAGTGTAAATCCTACTAGCGGGAGGTGGGTCACCGGGGAGCTGTTTTTT. The chain uses TRBV30 and TRBJ2-2; 12 nucleotides line up with TRBD2. Looked up from germline, CDR1 is GTSNPN and CDR2 is SVGIG (reference sequence). With 0 bases clipped from V and 4 bases from J, the junction kept 12 bases outside the gene matches. The CDR3 runs 19 residues. Full variable domain (rest looked up from reference TRBV30 and TRBJ2-2): SQTIHQWPATLVQPVGSPLSLECTVEGTSNPNLYWYRQAAGRGLQLLFYSVGIGQISSEVPQNLSASRPQDRQFILSSKKLLLSDSGFYLCAWSVNPTSGRWVTGELFFGEGSRLTVL.